The clone carrying this TCR beta chain showed up just a few times. No antigen is known for it. TCRdb ran MiXCR on the RT-PCR reads and lists one entry per CDR3 protein. The sample holds around 530,000 distinct CDR3 sequences, about 15% seen once. This entry comes from a study of response to subunit inactivated influenza vaccine. Study-wide results and caveats: T cells newly recruited by each seasonal influenza vaccination are few, the authors suggested.

This receptor was obtained from a man between 50 and 69 years old who received an inactivated influenza vaccine. The material was CD4+ T cells sorted from PBMCs, obtained about 24 months after vaccination.

CDR3 in amino acids: CASSDTMNTEAFF. Written as DNA, the CDR3 is TGTGCCAGCAGTGATACCATGAACACTGAAGCTTTCTTT. This chain uses TRBV25-1 with TRBJ1-1, with D hard to call. The germline CDR1 and CDR2 sequences are MGHDK and SYGVNS. V was shortened by 3 bases and J by 0 bases, with 5 bases between the two germline ends. This CDR3 contains 13 residues.